The 8 T cell receptor beta chains below all came from one sample that was sequenced in a study of blood T cell repertoires in COVID-19. Data came from immunoSEQ multiplex PCR; TCRdb stores just in-frame clones and leaves some out. Found here are about 120,000 clones, roughly 89% of them singletons; the top ten hold roughly 4.7%. Material: peripheral blood. These receptor sequences come from a middle-aged man with acute or convalescent COVID-19.

The chain has TRBV5-6 and TRBJ2-1, with D tentatively TRBD1 (6 bases). The germline CDR1 and CDR2 sequences are SGHDT and YYEEEE. V gave up 4 bases and J gave up 4 bases, with 12 bases separating them. The CDR3 consists of 14 residues. The CDR3 region has the DNA TGTGCCAGCAGCCTACAAACAGGGTACAATGAGCAGTTCTTC. Amino acid sequence: CASSLQTGYNEQFF.

This clone has only a few counts. The chain uses TRBV3-1 (or the pseudogene TRBV3-2) and TRBJ2-5; 12 positions match TRBD2. The CDR3 runs to 15 residues. Germline assignment: CDR1 LGHDT and CDR2 YNNKEL (reference sequence). The junction had 2 bases not matched to a gene; V was cut back by 1 base and J by 5 bases. Here the CDR3 reads CASSQGTSGVETQYF. Written as DNA, the CDR3 is TGTGCCAGCAGCCAAGGGACTAGCGGGGTGGAGACCCAGTACTTC.

The chain couples TRBV11-2 to TRBJ2-3; 7 bases are shared with TRBD2. Germline V gene lookup returns CDR1 SGHAT and CDR2 FQNNGV. V lost 5 bases to trimming and J lost 7 bases; unmatched junction nucleotides: 3. This CDR3 comprises 12 residues. The chain's CDR3 is CASSVGLNTQYF. The CDR3 coding sequence is TGTGCCAGCAGCGTGGGACTAAATACGCAGTATTTT.

The chain carries TRBV18 and TRBJ1-2; D perhaps matches TRBD1 (6 bases). Germline V gene sequence: CDR1 KGHSH, CDR2 LQKENI. V was shortened by 2 bases and J by 4 bases, with 11 bases between the two germline ends. The CDR3 is 14 residues long. The CDR3 spells CASSPVQGLYGYTF. CDR3 bases: TGTGCCAGCTCACCAGTACAGGGCCTCTATGGCTACACCTTC. Full variable domain (rest looked up from reference TRBV18 and TRBJ1-2): NAGVMQNPRHLVRRRGQEARLRCSPMKGHSHVYWYRQLPEEGLKFMVYLQKENIIDESGMPKERFSAEFPKEGPSILRIQQVVRGDSAAYFCASSPVQGLYGYTFGSGTRLTVV.

The chain uses TRBV5-1 and TRBJ1-4, with TRBD1 identical over 10 bases. Germline V CDR1 and CDR2: SGHRS, YFSETQ. J gave up 8 bases and V 1 base, and 5 bases lay outside the gene matches. The CDR3 is made up of 15 amino acids. The CDR3 region is CASSLRQGAGEKLFF. CDR3 nucleotide sequence: TGCGCCAGCAGCTTGAGACAGGGGGCGGGCGAAAAACTGTTTTTT. The entire variable domain, with the rest obtained from reference TRBV5-1 and TRBJ1-4, is as follows: KAGVTQTPRYLIKTRGQQVTLSCSPISGHRSVSWYQQTPGQGLQFLFEYFSETQRNKGNFPGRFSGRQFSNSRSEMNVSTLELGDSALYLCASSLRQGAGEKLFFGSGTQLSVL.

The sample holds a few counts of this clone. This sequence joins TRBV10-1 and TRBJ2-2, with TRBD2 as a possible D gene (6 bases). The V end was cut by 4 bases, the J end by 4 bases, with 13 bases between. Germline V gene data show CDR1 as WNHNN and CDR2 as SYGVQD (reference sequence). This CDR3 is 15 amino acids long. The CDR3 DNA reads as TGCGCCAGCAGTGGGAGCGGGCCGATCACCGGGGAGCTGTTTTTT. Residues: CASSGSGPITGELFF.

The chain joins TRBV5-8 to TRBJ1-1; the D is unclear. The V and J ends lost 0 bases and 0 bases respectively, with 12 bases between them. This CDR3 spans 16 amino acids. Germline loops: CDR1 SGHTS, CDR2 YDEGEE. The CDR3 bases are TGTGCCAGCAGCTTGGGAGAATCGGGGTTGAACACTGAAGCTTTCTTT. It is translated as CASSLGESGLNTEAFF.

The chain couples TRBV11-2 to TRBJ2-7; possibly TRBD2 for D (6 bases). Per the germline V gene, CDR1 is SGHAT and CDR2 is FQNNGV. The CDR3 has 15 residues. V shed 3 bases and J shed 2 bases, with 14 bases lying between them. DNA for the CDR3: TGTGCCAGCAGCTTCGGGGGTGTGGTCACCTACGAGCAGTACTTC. This translates into CASSFGGVVTYEQYF.